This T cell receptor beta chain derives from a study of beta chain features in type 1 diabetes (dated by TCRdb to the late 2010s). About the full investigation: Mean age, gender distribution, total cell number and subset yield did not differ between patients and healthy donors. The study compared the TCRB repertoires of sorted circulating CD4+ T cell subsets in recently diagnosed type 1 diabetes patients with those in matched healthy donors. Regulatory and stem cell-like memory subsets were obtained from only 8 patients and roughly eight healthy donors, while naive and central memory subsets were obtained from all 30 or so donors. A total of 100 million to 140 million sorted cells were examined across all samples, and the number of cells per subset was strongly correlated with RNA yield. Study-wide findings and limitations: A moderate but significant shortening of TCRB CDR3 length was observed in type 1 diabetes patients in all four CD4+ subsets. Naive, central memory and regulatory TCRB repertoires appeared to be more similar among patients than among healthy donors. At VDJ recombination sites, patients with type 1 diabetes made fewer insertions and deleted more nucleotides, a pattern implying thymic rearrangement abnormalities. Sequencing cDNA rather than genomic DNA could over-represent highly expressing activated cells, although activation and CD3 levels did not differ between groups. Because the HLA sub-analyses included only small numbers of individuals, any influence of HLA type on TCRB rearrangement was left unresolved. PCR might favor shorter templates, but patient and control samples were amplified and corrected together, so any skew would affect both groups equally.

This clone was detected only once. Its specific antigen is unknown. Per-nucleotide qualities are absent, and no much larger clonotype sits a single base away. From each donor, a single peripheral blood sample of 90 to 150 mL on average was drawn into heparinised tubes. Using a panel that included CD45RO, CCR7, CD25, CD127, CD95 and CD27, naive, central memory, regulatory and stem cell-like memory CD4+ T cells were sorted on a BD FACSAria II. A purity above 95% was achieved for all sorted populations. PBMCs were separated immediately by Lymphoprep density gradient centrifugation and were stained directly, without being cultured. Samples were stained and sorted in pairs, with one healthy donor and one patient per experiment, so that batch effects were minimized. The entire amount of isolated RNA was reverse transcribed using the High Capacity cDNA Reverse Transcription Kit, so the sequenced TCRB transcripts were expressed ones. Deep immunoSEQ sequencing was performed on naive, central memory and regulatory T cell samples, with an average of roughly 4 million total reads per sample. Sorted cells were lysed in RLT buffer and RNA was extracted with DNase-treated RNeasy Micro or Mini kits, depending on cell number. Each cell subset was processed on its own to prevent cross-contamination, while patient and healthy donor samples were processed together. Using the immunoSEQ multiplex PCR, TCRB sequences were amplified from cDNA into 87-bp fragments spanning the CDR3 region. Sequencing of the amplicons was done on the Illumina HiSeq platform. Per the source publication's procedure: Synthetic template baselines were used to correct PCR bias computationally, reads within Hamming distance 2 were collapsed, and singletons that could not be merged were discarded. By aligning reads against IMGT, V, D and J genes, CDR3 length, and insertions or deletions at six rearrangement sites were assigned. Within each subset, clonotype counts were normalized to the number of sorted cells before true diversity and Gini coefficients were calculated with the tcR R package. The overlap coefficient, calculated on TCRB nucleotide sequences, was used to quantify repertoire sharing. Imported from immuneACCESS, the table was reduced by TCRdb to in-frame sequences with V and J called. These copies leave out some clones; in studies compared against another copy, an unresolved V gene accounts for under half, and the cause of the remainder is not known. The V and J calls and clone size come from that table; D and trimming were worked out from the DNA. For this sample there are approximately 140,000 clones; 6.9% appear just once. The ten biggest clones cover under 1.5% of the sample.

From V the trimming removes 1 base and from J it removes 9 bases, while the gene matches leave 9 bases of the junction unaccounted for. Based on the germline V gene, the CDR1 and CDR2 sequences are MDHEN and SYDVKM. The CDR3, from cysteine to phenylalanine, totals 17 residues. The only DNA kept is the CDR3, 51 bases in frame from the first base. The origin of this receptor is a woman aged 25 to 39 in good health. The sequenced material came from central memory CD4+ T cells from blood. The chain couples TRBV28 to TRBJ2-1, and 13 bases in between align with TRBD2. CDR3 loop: CASSLSFGLAGEGEQFF. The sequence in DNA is TGTGCCAGCAGTTTATCCTTCGGACTAGCGGGAGAAGGTGAGCAGTTCTTC.